This T cell receptor beta chain derives from a study of T cell responses to AZD1222 COVID-19 vaccine (dated by TCRdb to the early 2020s). With respect to the entire study: A total of about 250 trial participants underwent TCR sequencing, of whom some 200 had received two doses of AZD1222 and 26 had received two doses of the MenACWY control vaccine. Trial participants were enrolled by age into subgroups of 18-55, 56-69 and 70-plus years, and around 140, 26 and 57 TCR-sequenced participants, respectively, were included in these subgroups. General study outcomes and caveats: The whole spike protein was spanned by vaccine-associated CD4 TCRs, and dominant responses were seen in regions 160-218 and 743-854. Participants were mostly white British and included more females than males, and it was suggested by the authors that clonal diversity may have been underestimated. Because no day 14 peak-response samples were available, the repertoires could be characterized only after the peak T cell response. After two AZD1222 doses, spike-specific TCR breadth and depth were significantly higher than at day 0 and than in MenACWY recipients. Conclusions about previously exposed vaccinees are limited because only a handful of AZD1222 recipients were SARS-CoV-2 seropositive at baseline. In the small 56-69-year group, the increase in depth fell short of significance, most likely because of low power. Reportedly, almost half of the unique spike-specific TCRs recognized epitopes lying outside the regions that are mutated in the B.1.351 and B.1.1.7 variants.

The time point label on this specimen signifies: sample from adult after SARS-CoV-2 infection, after symptom onset. Two convalescent COVID-19 patients, sampled after symptom onset from adults with prior SARS-CoV-2 infection, were also TCR-sequenced for comparison. The CDR3 regions of human TCRbeta chains were analyzed by immunosequencing. In the source study's methods: TCRs in the repertoires were matched against a reference library of SARS-CoV-2-specific TCRs that had been generated with the MIRA antigen-specificity platform. Breadth meant the fraction of unique TCRs that were SARS-CoV-2-associated, whereas depth meant the fraction of total T cells that were SARS-CoV-2-associated. Using the MIRA data, each spike-specific TCR was assigned both to the spike region to which the TCR was reactive and to a CD4 or CD8 class. Log10-transformed breadth and depth values were compared by one-way ANOVA with Sidak's multiple comparisons tests. TCRdb re-hosts the immuneACCESS table, in-frame sequences only. Its copies lack some clones; in the studies checked, an unresolved V gene accounts for under half of them, and the cause for the rest is not known. The D gene and trimming were derived from the DNA, and the V and J assignments and clone size from that table. The sample yields around 140,000 clones; 93% were counted once. Roughly an eighth of the sample is in the top ten clones.

Comments on this clone: Its antigen is currently not known. No much larger clonotype is one base removed from it; base qualities were not supplied.

The germline V gene yields MGHRA for CDR1 and YSYEKL for CDR2. There are 15 amino acids in the CDR3, from cysteine to phenylalanine inclusive. The retained sequence is limited to the CDR3, 45 bases, with the frame set at the first base. The V and J ends are trimmed by 5 bases and 8 bases, leaving 22 bases between them. This sequence originates from an adult who had recovered from COVID-19. The chain is made from TRBV4-1 and TRBJ2-7; a tentative D call is TRBD2 (5 bases match). The material sequenced was peripheral blood, taken after recovery from COVID-19. The DNA is TGCGCCAGCAGCTCCCCGGGAAGGACTGACCTTAAGCAGTACTTC. It translates as CASSSPGRTDLKQYF.